This T cell receptor beta chain was captured by sequencing in a study of cytomegalovirus exposure and HLA in healthy donors. Trimming cost V 4 bases and J 7 bases; bases outside gene matches: 8. Per germline, CDR1 GTSNPN and CDR2 SVGIG (reference sequence). CDR3 length: 14 residues. The PCR was carried out with 60 Vbeta primers and 13 Jbeta primers. Profiled with immunoSEQ multiplex PCR; TCRdb holds only in-frame clones, not every one. The data show approximately 130,000 clones, with around 83% seen just once and about 6.7% held by the top ten. Sequencing used PBMCs. The TCR was taken from a woman in her 30s in good health and CMV-seropositive. This chain links TRBV30 with TRBJ2-1; 9 nucleotides agree with TRBD1. The CDR3 protein is CAWKGQGGRNEQFF. The CDR3, as DNA: TGTGCCTGGAAGGGACAGGGAGGAAGGAATGAGCAGTTCTTC.